The entry below describes one T cell receptor (beta chain). Libraries were prepared by immunoSEQ multiplex PCR; TCRdb keeps only in-frame clonotypes and omits some of them. The sample contains about 82,000 clones, 75% to 95% of which appear only once. This sample stems from a study of technical replicates of blood from a few donors. In germline, CDR1 is LNHDA, CDR2 SQIVND (reference sequence). Between the trimmed V and J ends, which lost 3 bases and 2 bases, there was a span of 10 bases. The CDR3 has 14 amino acids. The chain uses TRBV19 and TRBJ1-1; D remains unclear. Sequenced sample: T cells isolated from PBMCs. The TCR was taken from a human donor in good health. The CDR3 here is CASSIGSLNTEAFF. As DNA, the CDR3 is TGTGCCAGTAGTATCGGCTCACTAAACACTGAAGCTTTCTTT.